The 22 T cell receptor beta chains listed next were all sequenced from one sample in a study of shared clonotypes between healthy human individuals. The table came from immunoSEQ multiplex PCR; TCRdb's copy has only in-frame clones and leaves some out. Of 550,000 to 800,000 clones listed, 90% are singletons. The material sequenced was memory CD8+ T cells from PBMCs. Subset reported: CD45RO+ cells pooled with CCR7-negative TemRA cells. These receptors all stem from a man younger than 35 in good health. Some clones in this sample may be carry-over from other donors' samples.

The chain links TRBV7-9 to TRBJ2-7; 8 bases align to TRBD2. The CDR3 length is 15 residues. The V segment lost 4 bases and the J segment 5 bases; nucleotides outside the gene matches: 10. Germline assignment: CDR1 SEHNR and CDR2 FQNEAQ (reference sequence). DNA for the CDR3: TGTGCCAGCAGCTCGGGACTAGTCTTTCCCCACGAGCAGTACTTC. Translating gives CASSSGLVFPHEQYF.

The CDR3 DNA reads TGTGCCAGCAGTTTAAGGGACAGAAGATCTGAAGCTTTCTTT. This sequence encodes CASSLRDRRSEAFF. The chain has TRBV27 and TRBJ1-1; 7 bases line up with TRBD1. The CDR3 is 14 amino acids. CDR1 and CDR2 (germline): MNHEY, SMNVEV (reference sequence). The ends lost 2 bases at V and 6 bases at J; junction bases unmatched: 6.

The chain recombines TRBV4-1 with TRBJ2-5; 7 positions match TRBD2. Unmatched junction bases numbered 2, after V lost 2 bases and J lost 2 bases. Germline values: CDR1 MGHRA, CDR2 YSYEKL. The CDR3 is 14 amino acids. CDR3 DNA: TGCGCCAGCAGCCAAAGCGGGGCTCAAGAGACCCAGTACTTC. The encoded protein is CASSQSGAQETQYF.

The chain carries TRBV27 and TRBJ2-5; D call uncertain. CDR3 length: 10 residues. The ends were cut back, 6 bases at V and 13 bases at J, with 12 bases in the middle. Germline CDR1 and CDR2: MNHEY and SMNVEV (reference sequence). CDR3: CASSPPLGYF. DNA of the CDR3: TGTGCCAGCAGCCCCCCGTTGGGGTACTTC.

The rearrangement uses TRBV6-5 and TRBJ1-6; perhaps TRBD1 as D (5 bases). Germline V lookup: CDR1 MNHEY, CDR2 SVGAGI. The germline V and J ends were trimmed by 6 bases and 11 bases, with 14 bases remaining between them. This CDR3 has 13 residues. CDR3: CASSPDGGTPLHF. The CDR3 bases are TGTGCCAGCAGCCCCGATGGGGGTACACCCCTCCACTTT.

Regarding this clone: A read error may account for a junction end that differs from germline. The CDR3 DNA reads as TGTGCCAGCAGCCGAGGAGCGGGATGG. Its translation is CASSRGAGW. This chain links TRBV9 with TRBJ2-3; 7 positions agree with TRBD2. The CDR3 consists of 9 residues. Germline V gene sequence: CDR1 SGDLS, CDR2 YYNGEE.

The V call is TRBV9, the J call TRBJ1-3, with D tentatively TRBD1 (6 bases). This CDR3 has 13 residues. V shed 5 bases and J shed 8 bases, with 14 bases lying between them. Germline CDR1 and CDR2: SGDLS and YYNGEE. The CDR3 reads CASSEGGGDTIYF. DNA for the CDR3: TGTGCCAGCAGTGAAGGGGGTGGGGACACCATATATTTT.

In its sample, this clone was seen once. V and J are TRBV7-3 and TRBJ2-7; 9 nucleotides align to TRBD2. The CDR3 length is 13 residues. From germline, CDR1 is SGHTA and CDR2 FQGTGA. Trimming at V came to 5 bases and at J to 6 bases, leaving 5 bases not matched to a gene. CDR3 sequence reads: CASSIGTSREQYF. The CDR3 nucleotides are TGTGCCAGCAGCATCGGGACTAGCCGCGAGCAGTACTTC.

The chain combines TRBV9 with TRBJ2-1; 13 positions agree with TRBD2. This CDR3 is 16 amino acids long. Germline V gene sequence: CDR1 SGDLS, CDR2 YYNGEE. V lost 3 bases and J lost 3; bases outside the gene matches: 3. CDR3 amino acids: CASSAGLAGLYNEQFF. Written as DNA, the CDR3 is TGTGCCAGCAGCGCGGGACTAGCGGGGCTCTACAATGAGCAGTTCTTC.

V is TRBV4-1 and J is TRBJ2-3; TRBD2 agrees at 11 bases. The CDR3 runs 15 residues. The V and J ends lost 2 bases and 3 bases, in that order; junction bases with no gene match: 1. Germline CDR1 MGHRA, CDR2 YSYEKL. Written as DNA, the CDR3 is TGCGCCAGCAGCCAACTAGCGGGAGGTACAGATACGCAGTATTTT. Translating it yields CASSQLAGGTDTQYF.

The chain has TRBV9 and TRBJ1-2; 7 bases line up with TRBD1. Germline values: CDR1 SGDLS, CDR2 YYNGEE. The J segment lost 3 bases and the V segment lost 4 bases, leaving 15 bases of the junction unmatched. This CDR3 is built from 17 residues. The CDR3 protein is CASSHALSDRRDYGYTF. The CDR3 DNA sequence: TGTGCCAGCAGCCACGCATTGTCGGACAGGAGGGACTATGGCTACACCTTC.

V is TRBV30 and J is TRBJ2-7; TRBD2 is a possible D gene (6 bases). This CDR3 has 10 residues. With 5 bases removed from V and 4 bases from J, the gap between germline ends came to 6 bases. Germline CDR1 reads GTSNPN; CDR2 reads SVGIG (reference sequence). CDR3 bases: TGTGCCTGGGGGGGGTACGAGCAGTACTTC. Translating gives CAWGGYEQYF.

The chain carries TRBV6-5 and TRBJ1-1; D not certain. CDR3 length equals 14 residues. Trimming took off 2 bases at V and 0 bases at J, with 7 bases between the two ends. Looked up from germline, CDR1 is MNHEY and CDR2 is SVGAGI. The CDR3 is CASSYLSMNTEAFF. The CDR3 coding sequence is TGTGCCAGCAGTTACCTGAGCATGAACACTGAAGCTTTCTTT.

The chain couples TRBV29-1 to TRBJ2-7; D is ambiguous. Germline V gene data show CDR1 as SQVTM and CDR2 as ANQGSEA. The germline V and J ends were trimmed by 4 bases and 2 bases, with 12 bases remaining between them. This CDR3 spans 13 amino acids. The CDR3, as DNA: TGCAGCGTTGGGCTGGGAACCACCTACGAGCAGTACTTC. This translates into CSVGLGTTYEQYF.

The gene calls are TRBV6-1 and TRBJ2-5, with D possibly matching TRBD1 (5 bases). Germline lookup yields CDR1 MNHNS and CDR2 SASEGT. V lost 1 base to trimming and J lost 5 bases, with 17 bases between them. The CDR3 totals 16 residues. CDR3 coding DNA: TGTGCCAGCAGTGAAGTTGGGGCGGAGCTGGGGGAGACCCAGTACTTC. Protein sequence: CASSEVGAELGETQYF.

This chain connects TRBV7-9 to TRBJ1-3, with D tentatively TRBD1 (6 bases). V was trimmed by 4 bases and J by 0 bases, leaving 13 bases between them. Germline CDR1 SEHNR, CDR2 FQNEAQ (reference sequence). The CDR3 extends over 16 amino acids. In DNA form, the CDR3 reads TGTGCCAGCAGCTCGAGTCGGGACACCTCTGGAAACACCATATATTTT. Residues: CASSSSRDTSGNTIYF.

The rearrangement uses TRBV4-1 and TRBJ2-1, with 12 bases fitting TRBD2. The length of the CDR3 is 14 residues. The trim removed 4 bases at V and 9 bases at J, leaving 4 bases unmatched. CDR1 is MGHRA and CDR2 is YSYEKL in the germline V gene. The CDR3 DNA is TGCGCCAGCAGCCGAGGACTAGCGGGAAGTGAGCAGTTCTTC. It codes for CASSRGLAGSEQFF.

The chain recombines TRBV29-1 with TRBJ2-5; D call uncertain. V was pared by 2 bases and J by 5 bases, with 12 bases between. The CDR3 runs 13 residues. CDR1 and CDR2 from the germline V gene are SQVTM and ANQGSEA. CDR3 DNA sequence: TGCAGCGTTGAACGGACCCTCAGCGAGACCCAGTACTTC. It specifies CSVERTLSETQYF.

V and J are TRBV28 and TRBJ2-1; possibly TRBD2 for D (5 bases). Trimming cost V 5 bases and J 8 bases, with 13 bases left between them. This CDR3 is built from 13 residues. CDR1 is MDHEN and CDR2 is SYDVKM in the germline V gene. The CDR3 nucleotides read TGTGCCAGCAGTGCACGACTAAGGGATGAGCAGTTCTTC. Amino acid sequence: CASSARLRDEQFF.

V is TRBV7-9 and J is TRBJ1-2, with D tentatively TRBD1 (5 bases). CDR1 and CDR2 (germline): SEHNR, FQNEAQ (reference sequence). V lost 0 bases to trimming and J lost 10 bases, with 24 bases between them. The CDR3 sequence is 17 residues long. The CDR3 DNA follows: TGTGCCAGCAGCTTAGCTCTTGTTTTTCGACCCGACAGCAACTACACCTTC. The encoded protein is CASSLALVFRPDSNYTF.

The chain is built from TRBV28 and TRBJ2-7; 8 nucleotides align to TRBD2. Per the germline V gene, CDR1 is MDHEN and CDR2 is SYDVKM. This CDR3 has 14 amino acids. Trimming cost V 6 bases and J 3 bases; bases outside gene matches: 7. As DNA, the CDR3 is TGTGCCAGCAGCTCGGGACTAGGAATCTACGAGCAGTACTTC. Translation: CASSSGLGIYEQYF.

The gene calls are TRBV29-1 and TRBJ2-1, with 11 bases that match TRBD2. The CDR3 extends over 15 amino acids. Germline V gene sequence: CDR1 SQVTM, CDR2 ANQGSEA. With V trimmed by 8 bases and J by 3 bases, 9 bases remained unmatched. CDR3 coding DNA: TGCAGCCTCTCGGGACTAGCGGCCTTCTACAATGAGCAGTTCTTC. Encoded protein: CSLSGLAAFYNEQFF.